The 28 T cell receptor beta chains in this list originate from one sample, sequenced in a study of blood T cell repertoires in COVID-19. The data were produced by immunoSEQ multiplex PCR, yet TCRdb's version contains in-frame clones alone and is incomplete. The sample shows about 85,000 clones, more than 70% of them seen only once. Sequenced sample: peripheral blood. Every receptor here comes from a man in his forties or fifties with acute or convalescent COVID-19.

CDR3 protein: CASSQEGSQQYEQYF. CDR3 bases: TGTGCCAGCAGCCAAGAGGGCAGCCAACAGTACGAGCAGTACTTC. The V gene is TRBV3-1 (or the pseudogene TRBV3-2), the J gene TRBJ2-7; D unclear. The V end was cut by 0 bases, the J end by 4 bases, with 13 bases between. CDR3 length: 15 amino acids. In germline, CDR1 is LGHDT, CDR2 YNNKEL (reference sequence).

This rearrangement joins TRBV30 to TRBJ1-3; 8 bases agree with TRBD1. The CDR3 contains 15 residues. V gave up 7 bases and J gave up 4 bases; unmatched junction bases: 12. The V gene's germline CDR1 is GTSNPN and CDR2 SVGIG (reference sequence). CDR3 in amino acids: CASGSGTGIGNTIYF. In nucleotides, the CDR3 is TGTGCCTCGGGCTCCGGGACAGGTATAGGAAACACCATATATTTT. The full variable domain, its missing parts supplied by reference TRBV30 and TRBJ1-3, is SQTIHQWPATLVQPVGSPLSLECTVEGTSNPNLYWYRQAAGRGLQLLFYSVGIGQISSEVPQNLSASRPQDRQFILSSKKLLLSDSGFYLCASGSGTGIGNTIYFGEGSWLTVV.

In DNA form, the CDR3 reads TGTGCCAGCAGCTTATGGCTCGGGAGCTCCTACAATGAGCAGTTCTTC. Protein: CASSLWLGSSYNEQFF. The rearrangement joins TRBV7-2 to TRBJ2-1, with a weak D call TRBD2 (6 bases). V was trimmed by 2 bases and J by 0 bases, leaving 11 bases between them. The length of the CDR3 is 16 residues. CDR1 is SGHTA, CDR2 FQGNSA, per germline.

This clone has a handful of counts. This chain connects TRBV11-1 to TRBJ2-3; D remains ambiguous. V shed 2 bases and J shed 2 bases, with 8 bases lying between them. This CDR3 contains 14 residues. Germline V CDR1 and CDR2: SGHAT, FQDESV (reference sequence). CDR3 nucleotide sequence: TGTGCCAGCAGCTTAAACTCCTTCACAGATACGCAGTATTTT. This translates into CASSLNSFTDTQYF.

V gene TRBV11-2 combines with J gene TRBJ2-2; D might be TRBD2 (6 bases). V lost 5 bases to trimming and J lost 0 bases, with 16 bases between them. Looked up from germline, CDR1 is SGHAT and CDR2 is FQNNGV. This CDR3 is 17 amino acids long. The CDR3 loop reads CASSPPGVGSNTGELFF. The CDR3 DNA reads TGTGCCAGCAGCCCCCCGGGGGTTGGGTCGAACACCGGGGAGCTGTTTTTT.

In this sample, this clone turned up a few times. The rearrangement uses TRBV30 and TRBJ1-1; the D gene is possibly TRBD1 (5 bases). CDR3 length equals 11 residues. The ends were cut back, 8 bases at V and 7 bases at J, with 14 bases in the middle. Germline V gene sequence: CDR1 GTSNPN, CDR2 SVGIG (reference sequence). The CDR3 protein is CAGALRHEAFF. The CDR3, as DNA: TGTGCCGGGGCTTTGCGGCATGAAGCTTTCTTT.

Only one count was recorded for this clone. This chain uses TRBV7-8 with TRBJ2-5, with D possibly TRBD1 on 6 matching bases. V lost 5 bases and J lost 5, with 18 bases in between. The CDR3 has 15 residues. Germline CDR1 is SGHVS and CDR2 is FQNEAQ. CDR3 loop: CASSPTGRYQETQYF. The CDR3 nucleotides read TGTGCCAGCAGCCCCACAGGGCGTTATCAGGAGACCCAGTACTTC.

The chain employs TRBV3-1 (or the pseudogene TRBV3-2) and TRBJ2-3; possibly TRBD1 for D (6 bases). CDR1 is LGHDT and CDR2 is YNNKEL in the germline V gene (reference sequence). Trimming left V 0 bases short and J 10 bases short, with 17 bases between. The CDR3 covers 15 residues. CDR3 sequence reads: CASSQEVGAPSAQYF. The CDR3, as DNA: TGTGCCAGCAGCCAAGAAGTGGGGGCTCCTAGTGCGCAGTATTTT.

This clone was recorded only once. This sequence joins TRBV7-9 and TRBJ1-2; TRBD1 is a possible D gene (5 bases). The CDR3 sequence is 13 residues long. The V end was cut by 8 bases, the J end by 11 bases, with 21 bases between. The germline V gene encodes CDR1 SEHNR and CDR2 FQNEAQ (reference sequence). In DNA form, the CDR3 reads TGTGCCAGCCGCCCAGGGAACGAGATGTCTTACACCTTC. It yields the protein CASRPGNEMSYTF.

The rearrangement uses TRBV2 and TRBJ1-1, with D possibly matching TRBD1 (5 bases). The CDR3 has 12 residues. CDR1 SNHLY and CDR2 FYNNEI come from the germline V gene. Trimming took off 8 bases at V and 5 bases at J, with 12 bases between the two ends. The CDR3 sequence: CASGPGWTEAFF. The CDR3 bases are TGTGCCAGCGGCCCAGGGTGGACTGAAGCTTTCTTT.

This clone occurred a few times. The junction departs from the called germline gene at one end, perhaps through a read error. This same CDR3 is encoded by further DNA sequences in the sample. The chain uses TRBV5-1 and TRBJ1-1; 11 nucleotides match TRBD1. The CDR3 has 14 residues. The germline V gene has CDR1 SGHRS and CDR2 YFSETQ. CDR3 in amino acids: CASSLDRGLTEAFF. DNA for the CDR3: TGCGCCAGCAGTTTGGACAGGGGGCTCACTGAAGCTTTCTTT.

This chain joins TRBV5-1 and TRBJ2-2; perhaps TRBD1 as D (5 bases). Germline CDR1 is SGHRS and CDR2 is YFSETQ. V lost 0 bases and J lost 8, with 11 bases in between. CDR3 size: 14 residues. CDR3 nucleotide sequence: TGCGCCAGCAGCTTGGAAGGGGCGCAAGGGGAGCTGTTTTTT. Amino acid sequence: CASSLEGAQGELFF.

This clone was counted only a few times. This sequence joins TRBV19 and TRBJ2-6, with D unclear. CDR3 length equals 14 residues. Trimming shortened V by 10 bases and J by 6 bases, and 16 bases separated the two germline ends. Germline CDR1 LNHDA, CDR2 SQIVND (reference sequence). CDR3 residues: CATSRHFEANVLTF. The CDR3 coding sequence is TGTGCCACCAGTAGACACTTTGAGGCCAACGTCCTGACTTTC.

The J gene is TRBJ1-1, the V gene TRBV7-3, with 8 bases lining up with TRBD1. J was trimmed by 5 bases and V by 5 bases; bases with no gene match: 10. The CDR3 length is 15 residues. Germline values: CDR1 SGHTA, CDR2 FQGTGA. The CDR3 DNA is TGTGCCAGCAGCCCTGGACAGGGAAGACAAACTGAAGCTTTCTTT. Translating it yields CASSPGQGRQTEAFF.

CDR3 loop: CASSLGALGGEQYF. For the CDR3, the DNA is TGTGCCAGCAGCTTGGGGGCCCTCGGGGGCGAGCAGTACTTC. The rearrangement links TRBV5-4 to TRBJ2-7, with TRBD2 as a possible D gene (6 bases). V dropped 0 bases and J dropped 6 bases, with 13 bases sitting between them. The CDR3 has 14 residues. Germline V gene lookup returns CDR1 SGHNT and CDR2 YYREEE (reference sequence). The full variable domain, with the rest looked up from reference TRBV5-4 and TRBJ2-7, is ETGVTQSPTHLIKTRGQQVTLRCSSQSGHNTVSWYQQALGQGPQFIFQYYREEENGRGNFPPRFSGLQFPNYSSELNVNALELDDSALYLCASSLGALGGEQYFGPGTRLTVT.

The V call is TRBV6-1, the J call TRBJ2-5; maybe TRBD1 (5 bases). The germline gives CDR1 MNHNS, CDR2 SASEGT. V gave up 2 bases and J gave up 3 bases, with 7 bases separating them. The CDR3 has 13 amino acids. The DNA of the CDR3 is TGTGCCAGCAGTGAAACAGGAAAAGAGACCCAGTACTTC. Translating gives CASSETGKETQYF.

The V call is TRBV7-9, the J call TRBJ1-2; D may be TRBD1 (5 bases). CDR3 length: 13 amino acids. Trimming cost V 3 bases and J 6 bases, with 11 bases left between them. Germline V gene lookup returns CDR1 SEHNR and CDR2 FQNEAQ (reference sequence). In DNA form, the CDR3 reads TGTGCCAGCAGCTTCAGGGAGGTTAATGGCTACACCTTC. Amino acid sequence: CASSFREVNGYTF. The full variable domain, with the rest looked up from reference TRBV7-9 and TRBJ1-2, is DTGVSQNPRHKITKRGQNVTFRCDPISEHNRLYWYRQTLGQGPEFLTYFQNEAQLEKSRLLSDRFSAERPKGSFSTLEIQRTEQGDSAMYLCASSFREVNGYTFGSGTRLTVV.

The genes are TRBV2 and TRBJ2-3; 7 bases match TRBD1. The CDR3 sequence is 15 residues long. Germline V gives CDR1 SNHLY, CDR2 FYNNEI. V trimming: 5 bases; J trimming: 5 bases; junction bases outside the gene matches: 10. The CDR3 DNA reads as TGTGCCAGCAGTACCCTTAAAGCAGGGGGAGATACGCAGTATTTT. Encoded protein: CASSTLKAGGDTQYF.

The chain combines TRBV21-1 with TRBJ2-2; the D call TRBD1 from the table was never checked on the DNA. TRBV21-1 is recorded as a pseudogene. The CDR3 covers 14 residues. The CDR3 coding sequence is TGTGCCAGCAGATACAGGGGACGGGCCGGGGAGCTGTTTTTT. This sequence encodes CASRYRGRAGELFF.

This chain's CDR3 is CASSENPGTGGDTQYF. CDR3 sequence (DNA): TGTGCCAGCAGCGAGAACCCCGGGACAGGGGGGGATACGCAGTATTTT. This chain connects TRBV9 to TRBJ2-3, with 11 bases that match TRBD1. Germline V gene lookup returns CDR1 SGDLS and CDR2 YYNGEE. The CDR3 has 16 residues. V trimming: 3 bases; J trimming: 6 bases; junction bases outside the gene matches: 9. Based on the CDR3 plus reference TRBV9 and TRBJ2-3, the full variable domain is DSGVTQTPKHLITATGQRVTLRCSPRSGDLSVYWYQQSLDQGLQFLIQYYNGEERAKGNILERFSAQQFPDLHSELNLSSLELGDSALYFCASSENPGTGGDTQYFGPGTRLTVL.

CDR3 coding DNA: TGTGCCTCACCGCGGGGATTAGGGGCTAACACTGAAGCTTTCTTT. Its translation is CASPRGLGANTEAFF. This chain links TRBV30 with TRBJ1-1; the D gene is possibly TRBD1 (5 bases). V lost 7 bases to trimming and J lost 2 bases, with 20 bases between them. The V gene's germline CDR1 is GTSNPN and CDR2 SVGIG (reference sequence). The CDR3 extends over 15 amino acids.

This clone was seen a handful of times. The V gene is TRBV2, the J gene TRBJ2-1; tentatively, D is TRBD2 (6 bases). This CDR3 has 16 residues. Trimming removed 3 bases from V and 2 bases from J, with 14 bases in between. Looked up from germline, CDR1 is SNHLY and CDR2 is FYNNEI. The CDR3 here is CASSDDRVAAYNEQFF. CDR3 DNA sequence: TGTGCCAGCAGTGACGATCGAGTAGCGGCCTACAATGAGCAGTTCTTC. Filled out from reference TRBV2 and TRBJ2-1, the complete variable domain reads EPEVTQTPSHQVTQMGQEVILRCVPISNHLYFYWYRQILGQKVEFLVSFYNNEISEKSEIFDDQFSVERPDGSNFTLKIRSTKLEDSAMYFCASSDDRVAAYNEQFFGPGTRLTVL.

Written as DNA, the CDR3 is TGTGCCAGCAGCTTAGCGGCCTGGGAGAATGAAAAACTGTTTTTT. This sequence encodes CASSLAAWENEKLFF. The genes are TRBV7-9 and TRBJ1-4; D gene ambiguous. Trimming left V 0 bases short and J 5 bases short, with 10 bases between. The CDR3 extends over 15 amino acids. Per the germline V gene, CDR1 is SEHNR and CDR2 is FQNEAQ (reference sequence).

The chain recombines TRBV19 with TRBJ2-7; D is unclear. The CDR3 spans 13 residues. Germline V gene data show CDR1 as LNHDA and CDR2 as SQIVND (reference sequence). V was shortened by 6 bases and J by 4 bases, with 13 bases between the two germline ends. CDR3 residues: CASSNTIRYEQYF. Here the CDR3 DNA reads TGTGCCAGTAGCAACACCATCCGATACGAGCAGTACTTC.

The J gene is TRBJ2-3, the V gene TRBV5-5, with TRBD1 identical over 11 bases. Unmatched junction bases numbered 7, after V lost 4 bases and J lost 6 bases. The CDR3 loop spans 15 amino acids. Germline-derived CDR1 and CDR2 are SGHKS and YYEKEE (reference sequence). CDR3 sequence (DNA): TGTGCCAGCAGCCCGGGACAGGGGGATGGGGATACGCAGTATTTT. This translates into CASSPGQGDGDTQYF. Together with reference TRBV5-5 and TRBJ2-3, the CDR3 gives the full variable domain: DAGVTQSPTHLIKTRGQQVTLRCSPISGHKSVSWYQQVLGQGPQFIFQYYEKEERGRGNFPDRFSARQFPNYSSELNVNALLLGDSALYLCASSPGQGDGDTQYFGPGTRLTVL.

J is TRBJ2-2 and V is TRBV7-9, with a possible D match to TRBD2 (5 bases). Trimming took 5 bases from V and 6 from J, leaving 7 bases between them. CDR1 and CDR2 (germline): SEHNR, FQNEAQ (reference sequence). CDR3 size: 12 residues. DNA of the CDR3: TGTGCCAGCAGCGCCGGGGCCGGGGAGCTGTTTTTT. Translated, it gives CASSAGAGELFF. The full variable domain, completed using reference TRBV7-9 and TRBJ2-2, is DTGVSQNPRHKITKRGQNVTFRCDPISEHNRLYWYRQTLGQGPEFLTYFQNEAQLEKSRLLSDRFSAERPKGSFSTLEIQRTEQGDSAMYLCASSAGAGELFFGEGSRLTVL.

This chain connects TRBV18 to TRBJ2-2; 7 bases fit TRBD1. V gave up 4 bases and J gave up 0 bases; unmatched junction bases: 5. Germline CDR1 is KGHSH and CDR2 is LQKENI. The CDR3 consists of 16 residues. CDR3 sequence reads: CASSRSGTANTGELFF. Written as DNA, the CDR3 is TGTGCCAGCTCACGATCCGGGACAGCGAACACCGGGGAGCTGTTTTTT.

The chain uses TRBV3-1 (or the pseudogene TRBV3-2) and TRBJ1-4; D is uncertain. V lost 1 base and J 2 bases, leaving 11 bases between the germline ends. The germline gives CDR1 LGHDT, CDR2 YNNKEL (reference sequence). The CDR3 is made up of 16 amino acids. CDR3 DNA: TGTGCCAGCAGCCAAGCCCAGACGGGGACTAATGAAAAACTGTTTTTT. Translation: CASSQAQTGTNEKLFF.